A single sample is the source of the 9 T cell receptor beta chains below, sequenced in a study of OX40 agonist ivuxolimab in advanced cancers. Assay: immunoSEQ multiplex PCR; the TCRdb copy retains only in-frame clones and omits some. The sample includes fewer than 65,000 clones, 87% of them seen just once. The material was CD4+ or CD8+ T cells sorted from blood, obtained in a trial of the OX40 agonist ivuxolimab. The receptors here all came from an adult with an advanced solid tumor such as melanoma, head and neck, liver or kidney cancer.

The rearrangement uses TRBV9 and TRBJ2-3, with 9 nucleotides matching TRBD2. The CDR3 consists of 20 residues. Trimming removed 4 bases from V and 2 bases from J; junction bases left unmatched: 20. The V gene's germline CDR1 is SGDLS and CDR2 YYNGEE. CDR3 sequence (DNA): TGTGCCAGCAGCCCCGAGCGGGAGGCTTATTATACGGGGCTCACAGATACGCAGTATTTT. It specifies CASSPEREAYYTGLTDTQYF.

The rearrangement joins TRBV5-8 to TRBJ1-2; D call uncertain. There are 14 residues in the CDR3. Germline V gives CDR1 SGHTS, CDR2 YDEGEE. The ends were cut back, 0 bases at V and 2 bases at J, with 8 bases in the middle. CDR3 coding DNA: TGTGCCAGCAGCTTGGGTCGGGTCAACTATGGCTACACCTTC. Translation gives CASSLGRVNYGYTF.

Only a few counts were recorded for this clone. The gene calls are TRBV5-1 and TRBJ2-1, with D uncertain. V was pared by 6 bases and J by 0 bases, with 10 bases between. This CDR3 is 14 amino acids long. CDR1 and CDR2 (germline): SGHRS, YFSETQ. In nucleotides, the CDR3 is TGCGCCAGCAAACTGCAGAGCTCCTACAATGAGCAGTTCTTC. Translation gives CASKLQSSYNEQFF.

V usage is TRBV5-1 and J usage is TRBJ2-1; a possible D gene is TRBD1 (6 bases). The CDR3 has 18 amino acids. V dropped 4 bases and J dropped 4 bases, with 24 bases sitting between them. CDR1 and CDR2 (germline): SGHRS, YFSETQ. In DNA, the CDR3 is TGCGCCAGCAGCCCTATGAGCGGACAGTATCGGACTTACAATGAGCAGTTCTTC. It codes for CASSPMSGQYRTYNEQFF. The full variable domain, rest sourced from reference TRBV5-1 and TRBJ2-1, is KAGVTQTPRYLIKTRGQQVTLSCSPISGHRSVSWYQQTPGQGLQFLFEYFSETQRNKGNFPGRFSGRQFSNSRSEMNVSTLELGDSALYLCASSPMSGQYRTYNEQFFGPGTRLTVL.

This clone was picked up a small number of times. The chain carries TRBV28 and TRBJ2-7, with 9 bases identical to TRBD2. The CDR3 spans 15 residues. Germline-derived CDR1 and CDR2 are MDHEN and SYDVKM. V was clipped by 3 bases and J by 3 bases; unmatched bases: 6. This chain's CDR3 is CASSLGLAGHYEQYF. The CDR3 DNA is TGTGCCAGCAGTTTGGGGCTAGCGGGACACTACGAGCAGTACTTC.

This clone was recorded once. V is TRBV2 and J is TRBJ1-2; possibly TRBD1 for D (5 bases). There are 11 residues in the CDR3. The germline V gene encodes CDR1 SNHLY and CDR2 FYNNEI. The V gene lost 6 bases and the J gene lost 14 bases, with 16 bases spanning the gap. CDR3 in DNA: TGTGCCAGCAGGCGACAGTCCGCTAGGACCTTC. Translating gives CASRRQSARTF.

This rearrangement joins TRBV25-1 to TRBJ1-5; no clear D gene. The germline CDR1 and CDR2 sequences are MGHDK and SYGVNS. V lost 10 bases and J lost 0, with 13 bases in between. The CDR3 spans 14 residues. The CDR3 spells CATSVDYSNQPQHF. CDR3 coding DNA: TGTGCCACCTCCGTTGATTATAGCAATCAGCCCCAGCATTTT.

This clone has more than one count but fewer than ten. Here the CDR3 reads CASSYTENTEAFF. The CDR3 DNA follows: TGTGCCAGCAGTTATACAGAGAACACTGAAGCTTTCTTT. The chain links TRBV2 to TRBJ1-1; D uncertain. V was shortened by 5 bases and J by 1 base, with 8 bases between the two germline ends. The CDR3 has 13 amino acids. From germline, CDR1 is SNHLY and CDR2 FYNNEI.

The V gene is TRBV5-4, the J gene TRBJ2-1; TRBD1 agrees at 10 bases. In germline, CDR1 is SGHNT, CDR2 YYREEE (reference sequence). The CDR3 extends over 15 amino acids. Trimming at V came to 9 bases and at J to 8 bases, leaving 14 bases not matched to a gene. The chain's CDR3 is CATPGQGNSLDEQFF. CDR3 sequence (DNA): TGTGCCACCCCGGGACAGGGGAACAGTCTAGATGAGCAGTTCTTC.